Included here is one TCR beta chain sequence, with context. The antigen is not known. TCRdb's table, derived via immunoSEQ multiplex PCR, lists solely in-frame clones and lacks some. The sample carries some 25,000 clones, around 73% recorded once. Every patient had relapsed following autologous stem cell transplantation, and cohorts differed in brentuximab vedotin exposure. Germline CDR1 and CDR2: SGHRS and YFSETQ. The CDR3 is 15 amino acids. Trimming at V came to 3 bases and at J to 1 base, leaving 5 bases not matched to a gene. The data were obtained in a study of PD-1 blockade in classical Hodgkin lymphoma. Broader study findings: After ASCT, patients who started nivolumab under 1 year later were excluded. Newly diagnosed patients were said to have less baseline TCR diversity than healthy donors did. What drove the repertoire differences, possibly disease activity or prior therapy, has not been defined.

Sequencing was performed on peripheral blood mononuclear cells (PBMCs), taken before the second cycle of nivolumab. The sequence came from a human donor with classical Hodgkin lymphoma. The V and J genes are TRBV5-1 and TRBJ2-5, with TRBD1 identical over 8 bases. The CDR3 sequence is CASSSGQGPQETQYF. CDR3 DNA sequence: TGCGCCAGCAGCTCCGGACAGGGACCCCAAGAGACCCAGTACTTC.